The entry that follows covers one TCR beta chain sequence. This sample is drawn from a study of blood T cell repertoires in COVID-19. Across the study: In each case, the material was cDNA or gDNA derived from T cells, B-cell-depleted T cells, or PBMCs.

Trimming stripped 2 bases from V and 8 bases from J, with 19 bases between. CDR3 size: 16 residues. Germline lookup yields CDR1 MGHRA and CDR2 YSYEKL. The repertoire was sequenced with immunoSEQ multiplex PCR; TCRdb's copy has only in-frame clones and lacks some. The repertoire consists of roughly 300,000 clones, with about 93% occurring once and the leading ten covering more than 6%. The V gene is TRBV4-1, the J gene TRBJ2-1; the D gene is possibly TRBD2 (7 bases). Source material: peripheral blood. This clonotype was sampled from a woman aged 25 to 45 with COVID-19, enrolled during active disease. The CDR3 protein is CASSQLQGREYDEQFF. The CDR3 DNA reads as TGCGCCAGCAGCCAACTCCAGGGGCGGGAGTACGATGAGCAGTTCTTC.